These 14 T cell receptor beta chains were sequenced from one sample in a study of tumor and adjacent non-tumor tissue in lung cancer. A modified ARM-PCR protocol with three rounds of nested PCR amplified TCRbeta. TCRdb reanalysed the multiplex PCR reads using MiXCR and keeps one entry per CDR3 protein. Among some 73,000 distinct CDR3 sequences listed, 80% to 90% were seen once. RNA was extracted from bulk tissue without any cell sorting. This non-tumor lung sample came from over 3 cm beyond the tumor edge. Sequencing was done on a sample of distant non-tumor lung tissue. All receptors come from a man aged 55-75 years with non-small cell lung cancer.

The rearrangement links TRBV6-6 to TRBJ2-1, with D unresolved. V lost 8 bases, J lost 6 bases, and 8 bases lay in between. Germline CDR1 and CDR2: MNHNY and SVGAGI (reference sequence). This CDR3 has 11 residues. The chain's CDR3 is CASSLGNEQFF. CDR3 in DNA: TGTGCCAGCTCCCTGGGCAATGAGCAGTTCTTC.

Worth noting for this clonotype: Sequence at one end of the junction differs from germline and may be a read error. V gene TRBV11-2 combines with J gene TRBJ2-6; D is possibly TRBD1 (5 bases). The CDR3 totals 19 residues. CDR1 is SGHAT, CDR2 FQNNGV, per germline. CDR3 protein: CASSLVPKDMPSGAKVRTF. DNA for the CDR3: TGTGCCAGCAGCTTAGTTCCAAAGGACATGCCCTCTGGGGCCAAGGTCCGGACTTTC.

To note about this clonotype: No conserved phenylalanine or tryptophan is present at the end of the CDR3, so a read error is the likely explanation. Because the CDR3's place on the DNA is in doubt, the DNA is left out and the CDR3 is given as listed by TCRdb. The chain joins TRBV11-2 to TRBJ2-6. Germline CDR1 is SGHAT and CDR2 is FQNNGV. Both ends counted, the CDR3 spans 14 residues. CDR3 sequence: CSSSPISGANVLTS.

Concerning this clonotype itself: Relative to the germline gene, one junction end is altered; a read error may explain this. This rearrangement joins TRBV12-3 or TRBV12-4 to TRBJ2-3; no firm D call. The CDR3 is 12 amino acids. CDR3: CAISVSTDTQYF. The CDR3 nucleotides read TGTGCCATCAGTGTCAGCACAGATACGCAGTATTTT.

Points on this clonotype: Lacking the conserved final phenylalanine or tryptophan, this CDR3 likely reflects a read error. It is unclear where the CDR3 begins or ends on the DNA, so no DNA is shown, and the CDR3 is as TCRdb lists it. The chain recombines TRBV20-1 with TRBJ2-1. Germline CDR1 reads DFQATT; CDR2 reads SNEGSKA (reference sequence). The CDR3 is 12 residues long, ends included. The CDR3 is CSATQDFNEQFS.

This clonotype has ten or more counts. This clone may be a read error of a much larger clone one base away. The gene calls are TRBV11-3 and TRBJ2-3; TRBD2 is a possible D gene (6 bases). This CDR3 contains 12 residues. Germline assignment: CDR1 SGHNT and CDR2 YENEEA. Trimming took off 6 bases at V and 4 bases at J, with 8 bases between the two ends. The CDR3 region is CASRGEADTQYF. CDR3 bases: TGTGCCAGCAGGGGGGAGGCAGATACGCAGTATTTT.

About this clonotype: Relative to the germline gene, one junction end is altered; a read error may explain this. The chain links TRBV20-1 to TRBJ2-1; 10 bases are a match to TRBD2. This CDR3 spans 15 amino acids. Germline CDR1 DFQATT, CDR2 SNEGSKA (reference sequence). CDR3 coding DNA: TGCGGTGCTGACTCAGCGGGGGGGACGTGGAATGAGCAGATCTTC. This codes for CGADSAGGTWNEQIF.

The CDR3 DNA reads TGTGCCAGCAGCCATGACGGACAGGGGTACTATGAGCAGTTCTTC. Translating it yields CASSHDGQGYYEQFF. This sequence joins TRBV11-2 and TRBJ2-1; 9 positions agree with TRBD1. This CDR3 comprises 15 residues. After removal of 5 bases from V and 8 bases from J, the junction contained 10 bases not matched to a gene. Germline V gene sequence: CDR1 SGHAT, CDR2 FQNNGV. Full variable domain (rest looked up from reference TRBV11-2 and TRBJ2-1): EAGVAQSPRYKIIEKRQSVAFWCNPISGHATLYWYQQILGQGPKLLIQFQNNGVVDDSQLPKDRFSAERLKGVDSTLKIQPAKLEDSAVYLCASSHDGQGYYEQFFGPGTRLTVL.

Turning to this clonotype: Its ends do not fully match the called genes, so a read error is possible. The chain couples TRBV11-2 to TRBJ1-2; D not certain. The CDR3 runs to 13 residues. The germline V gene has CDR1 SGHAT and CDR2 FQNNGV. The CDR3 loop is CASRWPLDYVYTF. The CDR3 nucleotides read TGTGCCAGCAGGTGGCCGTTGGACTATGTCTACACCTTC.

About this clonotype: At one boundary the junction diverges from the germline segment, which might be a read error. This chain connects TRBV30 to TRBJ1-2; D may be TRBD1 (5 bases). Germline V gives CDR1 GTSNPN, CDR2 SVGIG (reference sequence). This CDR3 contains 14 residues. The CDR3 protein is CAWSVKGTNYGYTF. The CDR3 DNA sequence: TGTGCCTGGAGTGTGAAGGGGACTAACTATGGTTACACCTTC.

CDR3 sequence (DNA): TGCAGTGCTCGGATCCGGACAGGAAGCGGAAGAGGTGAGCAGTTCTTC. Protein sequence: CSARIRTGSGRGEQFF. The chain recombines TRBV20-1 with TRBJ2-1; 7 nucleotides match TRBD1. CDR1 and CDR2 from the germline V gene are DFQATT and SNEGSKA (reference sequence). The CDR3 has 16 amino acids. Unmatched junction bases numbered 19, after V lost 5 bases and J lost 9 bases.

Concerning this clonotype: The junction differs from germline at one of its ends, possibly a read error. The V and J genes are TRBV11-3 and TRBJ2-7, with TRBD1 matching 10 bases. Per the germline V gene, CDR1 is SGHNT and CDR2 is YENEEA. The CDR3 loop spans 15 amino acids. The CDR3 DNA sequence: TGCGCCAGTAGCTCCCGACAGGGGGCTGGGTACGATCAGTACTTC. Encoded protein: CASSSRQGAGYDQYF.

This chain links TRBV11-1 with TRBJ2-1, with D perhaps matching TRBD2 (6 bases). The end of the DNA aligns better with TRBJ2-7, so the J call may be wrong. The CDR3 runs to 15 residues. CDR1 and CDR2 from the germline V gene are SGHAT and FQDESV (reference sequence). Written as DNA, the CDR3 is TGTGCCAGCAGCTCCCCTAGTGGGGGGATGAATGAGCAGTACTTC. It translates to CASSSPSGGMNEQYF.

As regards this clonotype: Since a much larger clone is just one base distant, this may be a read error. The chain combines TRBV12-3 or TRBV12-4 with TRBJ1-5; no clear D. CDR3 length equals 13 residues. The CDR3 bases are TGTGTCAGCAGTGATACTCGTCGGCAGCCCCAGCATTTT. Translating gives CVSSDTRRQPQHF.